This TCR beta chain was documented in a study of blood T cell repertoires in COVID-19. For the study at large: The United States, Italy and Spain were the sources of the acute and convalescent COVID-19 samples. In each case, the material was cDNA or gDNA derived from T cells, B-cell-depleted T cells, or PBMCs.

Original methodology: How many nucleated cells were present was estimated from reference gene primer amplification. Profiled with immunoSEQ multiplex PCR; TCRdb holds only in-frame clones, not every one. That table furnishes V, J and clone size, whereas the DNA furnished D and trimming. The table records roughly 50,000 clones, less than 90% of them present only once. CDR1 is SGHTA and CDR2 is FQGTGA in the germline V gene. The trim removed 1 base at V and 1 base at J, leaving 21 bases unmatched. This CDR3 contains 22 residues. This receptor was identified in a woman aged 60-75 years with acute or convalescent COVID-19. The V gene is TRBV7-3, the J gene TRBJ2-1, with TRBD2 matching 8 bases. The sample taken for sequencing was peripheral blood. CDR3 DNA sequence: TGTGCCAGCAGCTTAATCCTTGGGCTAGCGGGTGGAACCCGGACGTCCTACAATGAGCAGTTCTTC. This encodes CASSLILGLAGGTRTSYNEQFF.